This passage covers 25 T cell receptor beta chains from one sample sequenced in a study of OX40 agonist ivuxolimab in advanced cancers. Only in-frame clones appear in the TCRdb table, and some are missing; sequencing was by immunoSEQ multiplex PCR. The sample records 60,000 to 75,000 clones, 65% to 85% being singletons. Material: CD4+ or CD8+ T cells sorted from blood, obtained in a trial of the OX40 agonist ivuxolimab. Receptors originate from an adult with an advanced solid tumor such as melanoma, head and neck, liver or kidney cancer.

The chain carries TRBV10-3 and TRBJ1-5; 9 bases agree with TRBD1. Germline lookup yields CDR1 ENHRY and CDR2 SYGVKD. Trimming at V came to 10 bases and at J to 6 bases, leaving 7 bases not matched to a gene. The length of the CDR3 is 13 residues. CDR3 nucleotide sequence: TGTGCCACCGGACAGGGGTCGGTTCAGCCCCAGCATTTT. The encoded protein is CATGQGSVQPQHF.

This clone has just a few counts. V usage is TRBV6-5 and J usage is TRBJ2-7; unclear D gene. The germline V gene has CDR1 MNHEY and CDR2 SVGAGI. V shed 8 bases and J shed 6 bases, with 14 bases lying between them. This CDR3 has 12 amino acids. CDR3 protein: CASGRVVGEQYF. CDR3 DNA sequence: TGTGCCAGCGGTCGGGTAGTCGGCGAGCAGTACTTC.

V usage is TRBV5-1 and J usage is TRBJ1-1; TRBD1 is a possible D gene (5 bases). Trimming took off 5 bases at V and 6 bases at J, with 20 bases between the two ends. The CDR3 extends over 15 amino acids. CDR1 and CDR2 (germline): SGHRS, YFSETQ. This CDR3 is CASSREIGRAPEAFF. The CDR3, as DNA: TGCGCCAGCAGTCGGGAGATTGGCAGGGCCCCTGAAGCTTTCTTT.

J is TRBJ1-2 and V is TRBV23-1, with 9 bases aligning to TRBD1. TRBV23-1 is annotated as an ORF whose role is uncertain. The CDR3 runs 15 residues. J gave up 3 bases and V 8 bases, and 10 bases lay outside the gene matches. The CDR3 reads CASAQGASNHYGYTF. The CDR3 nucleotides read TGCGCCAGCGCACAGGGGGCGTCGAATCACTATGGCTACACCTTC.

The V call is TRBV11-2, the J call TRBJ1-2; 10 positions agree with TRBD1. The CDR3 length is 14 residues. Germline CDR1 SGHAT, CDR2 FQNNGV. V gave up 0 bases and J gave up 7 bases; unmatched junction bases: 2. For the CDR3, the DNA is TGTGCCAGCAGCTTAGAAGGGACAGGGGTTGGCTACACCTTC. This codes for CASSLEGTGVGYTF.

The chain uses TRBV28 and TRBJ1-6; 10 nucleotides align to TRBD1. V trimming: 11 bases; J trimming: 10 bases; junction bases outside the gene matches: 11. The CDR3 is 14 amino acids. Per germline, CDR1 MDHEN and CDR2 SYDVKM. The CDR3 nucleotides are TGTGCCTCCCAAAGGGACAGGGGCCCCTCACCCCTCCACTTT. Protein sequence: CASQRDRGPSPLHF.

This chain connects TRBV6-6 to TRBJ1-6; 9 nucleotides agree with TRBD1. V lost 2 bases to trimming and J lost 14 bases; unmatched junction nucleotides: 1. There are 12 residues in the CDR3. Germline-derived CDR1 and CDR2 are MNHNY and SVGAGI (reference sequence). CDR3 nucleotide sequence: TGTGCCAGCAGTTACAGGGACAGGGCCCTCCACTTT. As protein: CASSYRDRALHF.

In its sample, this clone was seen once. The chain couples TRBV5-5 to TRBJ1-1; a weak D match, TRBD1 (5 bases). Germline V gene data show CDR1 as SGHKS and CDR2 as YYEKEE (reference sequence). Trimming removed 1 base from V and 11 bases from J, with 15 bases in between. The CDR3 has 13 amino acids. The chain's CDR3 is CASSLIEGIEAFF. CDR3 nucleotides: TGTGCCAGCAGCTTGATAGAGGGGATCGAGGCTTTCTTT.

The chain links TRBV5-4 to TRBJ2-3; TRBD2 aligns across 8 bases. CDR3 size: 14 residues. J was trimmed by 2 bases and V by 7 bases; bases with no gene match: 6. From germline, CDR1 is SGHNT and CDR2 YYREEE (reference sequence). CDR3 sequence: CASSGGGFTDTQYF. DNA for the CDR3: TGTGCCAGCTCCGGCGGGGGGTTCACAGATACGCAGTATTTT.

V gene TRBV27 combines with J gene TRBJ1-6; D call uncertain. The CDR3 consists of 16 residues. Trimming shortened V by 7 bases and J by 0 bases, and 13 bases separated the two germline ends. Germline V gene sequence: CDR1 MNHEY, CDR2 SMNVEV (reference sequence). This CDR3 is CASTQNRDSYNSPLHF. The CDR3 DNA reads TGTGCCAGCACTCAGAACCGGGACTCCTATAATTCACCCCTCCACTTT.

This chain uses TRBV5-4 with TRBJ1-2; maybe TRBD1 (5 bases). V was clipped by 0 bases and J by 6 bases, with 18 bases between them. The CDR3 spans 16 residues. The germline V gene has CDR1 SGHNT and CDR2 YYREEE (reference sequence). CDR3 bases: TGTGCCAGCAGCTTGGGTGGGGCAGGGTCAGTCGATGGCTACACCTTC. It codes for CASSLGGAGSVDGYTF.

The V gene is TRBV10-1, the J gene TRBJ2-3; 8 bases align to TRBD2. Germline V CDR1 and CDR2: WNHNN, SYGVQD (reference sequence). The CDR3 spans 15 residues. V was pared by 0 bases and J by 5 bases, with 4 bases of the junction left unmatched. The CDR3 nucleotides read TGCGCCAGCAGTGAGTCGCGGGGGGCGATAGATACGCAGTATTTT. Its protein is CASSESRGAIDTQYF.

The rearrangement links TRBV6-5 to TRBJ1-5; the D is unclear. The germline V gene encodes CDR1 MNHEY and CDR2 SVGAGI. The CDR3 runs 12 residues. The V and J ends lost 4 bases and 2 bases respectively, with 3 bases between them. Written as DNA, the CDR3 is TGTGCCAGCAGTTCTGGCAATCAGCCCCAGCATTTT. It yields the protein CASSSGNQPQHF.

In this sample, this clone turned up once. The CDR3 DNA reads TGCGCCAGCAGTGAGGGGACAGTCGGCTACACCTTC. It yields the protein CASSEGTVGYTF. V and J are TRBV10-1 and TRBJ1-2, with 7 bases matching TRBD1. The J segment lost 8 bases and the V segment lost 2 bases, leaving 2 bases of the junction unmatched. The CDR3 extends over 12 amino acids. Germline-derived CDR1 and CDR2 are WNHNN and SYGVQD (reference sequence).

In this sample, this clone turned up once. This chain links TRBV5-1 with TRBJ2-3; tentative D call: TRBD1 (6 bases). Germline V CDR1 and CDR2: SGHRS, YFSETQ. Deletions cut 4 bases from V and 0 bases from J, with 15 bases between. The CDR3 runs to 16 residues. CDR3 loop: CASSTVGATSTDTQYF. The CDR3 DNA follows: TGCGCCAGCAGCACGGTGGGGGCTACTAGCACAGATACGCAGTATTTT.

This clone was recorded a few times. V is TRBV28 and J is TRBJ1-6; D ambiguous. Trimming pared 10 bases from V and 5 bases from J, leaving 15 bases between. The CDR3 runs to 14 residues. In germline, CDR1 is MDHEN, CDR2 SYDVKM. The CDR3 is CATHSGVNNSPLHF. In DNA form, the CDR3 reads TGTGCCACCCATTCCGGAGTAAATAATTCACCCCTCCACTTT. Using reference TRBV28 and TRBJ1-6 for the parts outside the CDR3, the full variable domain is DVKVTQSSRYLVKRTGEKVFLECVQDMDHENMFWYRQDPGLGLRLIYFSYDVKMKEKGDIPEGYSVSREKKERFSLILESASTNQTSMYLCATHSGVNNSPLHFGNGTRLTVT.

CDR3 bases: TGTGCCAGTAGTTCCAGGGGTGGTGAAAAACTGTTTTTT. It codes for CASSSRGGEKLFF. The genes are TRBV19 and TRBJ1-4, with D possibly matching TRBD1 (6 bases). V was cut by 5 bases and J by 7 bases, with 11 bases left in between. CDR3 length: 13 amino acids. Germline loops: CDR1 LNHDA, CDR2 SQIVND (reference sequence).

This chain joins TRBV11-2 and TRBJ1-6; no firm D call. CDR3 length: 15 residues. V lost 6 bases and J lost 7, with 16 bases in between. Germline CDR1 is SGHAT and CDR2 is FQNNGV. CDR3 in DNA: TGTGCCAGCAGGTTAAGACCGCTCCCCAATTCACCCCTCCACTTT. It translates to CASRLRPLPNSPLHF.

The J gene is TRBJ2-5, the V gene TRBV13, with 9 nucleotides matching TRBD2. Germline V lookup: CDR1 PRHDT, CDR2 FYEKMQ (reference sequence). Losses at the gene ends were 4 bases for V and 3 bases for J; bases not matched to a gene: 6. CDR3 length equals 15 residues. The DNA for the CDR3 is TGTGCCAGCAGCTCGCGGGGGGGAAGAGAAGAGACCCAGTACTTC. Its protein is CASSSRGGREETQYF.

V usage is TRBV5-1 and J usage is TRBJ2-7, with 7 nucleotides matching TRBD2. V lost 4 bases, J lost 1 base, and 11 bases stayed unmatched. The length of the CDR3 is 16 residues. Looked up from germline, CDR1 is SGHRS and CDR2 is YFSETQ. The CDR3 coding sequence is TGCGCCAGCAGCCCCGACCCTGGACTAGGGTCCTACGAGCAGTACTTC. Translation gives CASSPDPGLGSYEQYF.

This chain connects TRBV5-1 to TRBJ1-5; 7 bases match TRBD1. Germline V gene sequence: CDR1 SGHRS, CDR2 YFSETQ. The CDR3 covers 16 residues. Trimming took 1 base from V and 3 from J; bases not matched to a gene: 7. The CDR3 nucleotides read TGCGCCAGCAGCTTGACGACAGGGAACAACAATCAGCCCCAGCATTTT. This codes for CASSLTTGNNNQPQHF.

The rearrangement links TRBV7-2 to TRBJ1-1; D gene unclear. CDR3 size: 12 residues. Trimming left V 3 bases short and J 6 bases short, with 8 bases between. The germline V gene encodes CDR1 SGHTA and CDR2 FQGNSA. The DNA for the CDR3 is TGTGCCAGCAGCTTCAACAGCCCTGAAGCTTTCTTT. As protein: CASSFNSPEAFF.

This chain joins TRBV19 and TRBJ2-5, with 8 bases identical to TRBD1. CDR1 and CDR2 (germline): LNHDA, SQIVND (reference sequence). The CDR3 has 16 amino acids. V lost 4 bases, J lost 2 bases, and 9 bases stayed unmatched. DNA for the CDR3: TGTGCCAGTAGTAACGCATTTCGGGACAGGCAAGAGACCCAGTACTTC. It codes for CASSNAFRDRQETQYF.

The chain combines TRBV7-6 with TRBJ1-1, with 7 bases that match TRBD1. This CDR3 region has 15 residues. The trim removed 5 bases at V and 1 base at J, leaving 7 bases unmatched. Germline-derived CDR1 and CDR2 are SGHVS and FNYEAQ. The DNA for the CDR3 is TGTGCCAGCAGCCCGCGACAGGGTGGGAACACTGAAGCTTTCTTT. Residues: CASSPRQGGNTEAFF.

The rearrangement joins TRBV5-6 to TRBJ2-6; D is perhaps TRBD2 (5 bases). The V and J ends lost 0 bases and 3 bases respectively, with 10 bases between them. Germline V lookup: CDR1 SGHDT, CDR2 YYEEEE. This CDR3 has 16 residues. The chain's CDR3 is CASSLARALGANVLTF. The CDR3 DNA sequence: TGTGCCAGCAGCTTGGCGAGGGCCCTTGGGGCCAACGTCCTGACTTTC.